The 15 T cell receptor beta chains below come from one sample, sequenced in a study of cytomegalovirus exposure and HLA in healthy donors (dated by TCRdb to the late 2010s). Receptor amplification or capture employed the immunoSEQ multiplex PCR assay. A mixture of 60 forward primers for TCR Vbeta segments and 13 reverse primers for TCR Jbeta segments was used in the multiplex PCR. The table was pulled from immuneACCESS by TCRdb, which kept in-frame rearrangements only. Such tables lose some clones; where checked, under half of the loss comes from unresolved V genes, and the rest has no known cause. Present in this sample are 150,000 to 200,000 clones, about three quarters of which were seen just once. The ten largest clones capture around 6% of the sample. The source material was PBMCs. The receptors originated from a man aged 35 to 55 in good health and CMV-seronegative.

The J gene is TRBJ1-4, the V gene TRBV6-1; D gene unclear. Germline V gene lookup returns CDR1 MNHNS and CDR2 SASEGT. The ends were cut back, 6 bases at V and 13 bases at J, with 18 bases in the middle. The CDR3 is 13 amino acids. Written as DNA, the CDR3 is TGTGCCAGCAGCCAATGGACTGCCGAAGGACTGTTTTTT. Translation: CASSQWTAEGLFF.

The chain employs TRBV9 and TRBJ2-3; 7 bases map to TRBD1. Germline assignment: CDR1 SGDLS and CDR2 YYNGEE. V shed 4 bases and J 0 bases; nucleotides not matched to a gene: 8. This CDR3 contains 16 residues. The chain's CDR3 is CASSPRGPTSTDTQYF. In DNA, the CDR3 is TGTGCCAGCAGCCCTAGGGGGCCTACTAGCACAGATACGCAGTATTTT.

This chain connects TRBV5-1 to TRBJ1-3; 7 bases map to TRBD1. The CDR3 sequence is 16 residues long. Germline CDR1 is SGHRS and CDR2 is YFSETQ. The J segment lost 1 base and the V segment lost 6 bases, leaving 10 bases of the junction unmatched. The CDR3 coding sequence is TGCGCCAGCAACCCGACAGGGATCTTTTCTGGAAACACCATATATTTT. Encoded protein: CASNPTGIFSGNTIYF. Full variable domain (outside the CDR3, taken from reference TRBV5-1 and TRBJ1-3): KAGVTQTPRYLIKTRGQQVTLSCSPISGHRSVSWYQQTPGQGLQFLFEYFSETQRNKGNFPGRFSGRQFSNSRSEMNVSTLELGDSALYLCASNPTGIFSGNTIYFGEGSWLTVV.

A few counts support this clone. The chain combines TRBV7-2 with TRBJ2-1, with D tentatively TRBD2 (6 bases). Germline lookup yields CDR1 SGHTA and CDR2 FQGNSA. The CDR3 is 11 amino acids. Deletions cut 3 bases from V and 15 bases from J, with 12 bases between. CDR3 sequence: CASSLGGWLFF. The CDR3, as DNA: TGTGCCAGCAGCTTGGGGGGTTGGTTGTTCTTC.

V and J are TRBV18 and TRBJ2-2, with TRBD1 identical over 7 bases. Looked up from germline, CDR1 is KGHSH and CDR2 is LQKENI. The junction had 4 bases not matched to a gene; V was cut back by 2 bases and J by 4 bases. CDR3 length equals 15 residues. CDR3 protein: CASSPRTGSTGELFF. CDR3 nucleotide sequence: TGTGCCAGCTCACCAAGGACAGGATCCACCGGGGAGCTGTTTTTT.

The genes are TRBV6-1 and TRBJ1-2; D not certain. Germline V gene lookup returns CDR1 MNHNS and CDR2 SASEGT. CDR3 size: 11 residues. The V and J ends lost 4 bases and 7 bases respectively, with 7 bases between them. CDR3 sequence (DNA): TGTGCCAGCAGTGGAAGCGCTGGCTACACCTTC. Translated: CASSGSAGYTF.

V usage is TRBV9 and J usage is TRBJ2-3; a weak D match, TRBD2 (7 bases). The V gene lost 0 bases and the J gene lost 5 bases, with 19 bases spanning the gap. Germline CDR1 and CDR2: SGDLS and YYNGEE. This CDR3 has 17 amino acids. In DNA form, the CDR3 reads TGTGCCAGCAGCGTAGGTAGTCGGGGGGCGCTGGGAGATACGCAGTATTTT. Protein: CASSVGSRGALGDTQYF.

The chain links TRBV4-3 to TRBJ2-7; tentative D call: TRBD1 (6 bases). Germline V lookup: CDR1 LGHNA, CDR2 YSLEER. The V end lost 2 bases, the J end lost 5 bases, and 13 bases lay between the germline ends. The CDR3 totals 14 residues. CDR3 bases: TGCGCCAGCAGCCAATACCAGGGGCTGAACGAGCAGTACTTC. Protein product: CASSQYQGLNEQYF.

The rearrangement joins TRBV6-6 to TRBJ2-5; the match to TRBD1 covers 8 bases. Germline trimming cut 2 bases from V and 2 bases from J; bases unmatched to any gene: 4. This CDR3 region has 15 residues. Germline loops: CDR1 MNHNY, CDR2 SVGAGI (reference sequence). CDR3 nucleotides: TGTGCCAGCAGTTACCCAGGGGGCCAGCAAGAGACCCAGTACTTC. This translates into CASSYPGGQQETQYF.

The J gene is TRBJ2-7, the V gene TRBV7-9; a weak D match, TRBD1 (6 bases). With 1 base removed from V and 4 bases from J, the gap between germline ends came to 14 bases. CDR1 and CDR2 (germline): SEHNR, FQNEAQ (reference sequence). This CDR3 region has 15 residues. CDR3 coding DNA: TGTGCCAGCAGCTTAGGTGTTGGGGGCACGTACGAGCAGTACTTC. Its translation is CASSLGVGGTYEQYF.

The CDR3 coding sequence is TGCGCCAGCAGCCAAATGGAGACAGGCTCCTACGAGCAGTACTTC. Translated: CASSQMETGSYEQYF. The V and J genes are TRBV4-1 and TRBJ2-7, with a weak D call TRBD1 (6 bases). Trimming removed 2 bases from V and 0 bases from J, with 11 bases in between. The CDR3 contains 15 residues. Germline V CDR1 and CDR2: MGHRA, YSYEKL.

This sequence joins TRBV25-1 and TRBJ1-2, with a weak D call TRBD1 (6 bases). CDR1 and CDR2 from the germline V gene are MGHDK and SYGVNS. V lost 6 bases and J 4 bases, leaving 15 bases between the germline ends. The CDR3 is 14 amino acids. The CDR3 coding sequence is TGTGCCAGCAGCGCCCCGGGACAAGTCTATGGCTACACCTTC. This translates into CASSAPGQVYGYTF.

The V and J genes are TRBV29-1 and TRBJ2-2, with a weak D call TRBD1 (6 bases). This CDR3 is 16 amino acids long. CDR1 is SQVTM and CDR2 is ANQGSEA in the germline V gene. Trimming took 2 bases from V and 2 from J, leaving 15 bases between them. The CDR3 loop is CSVETRFGTNTGELFF. In DNA, the CDR3 is TGCAGCGTTGAAACGAGATTTGGGACAAACACCGGGGAGCTGTTTTTT.

This clone was seen only once. Its ends do not fully match the called genes, so a read error is possible. This chain uses TRBV15 with TRBJ2-5; D is perhaps TRBD2 (5 bases). Germline assignment: CDR1 LNHNV and CDR2 YYDKDF (reference sequence). CDR3 length: 13 residues. The CDR3 region is CATSRDRGETRYF. In DNA form, the CDR3 reads TGTGCCACCAGCAGAGACCGGGGAGAGACCCGGTACTTC.

This rearrangement joins TRBV7-6 to TRBJ2-5, with 8 bases matching TRBD2. V was pared by 5 bases and J by 4 bases, with 9 bases of the junction left unmatched. The CDR3 totals 15 residues. Germline V gene sequence: CDR1 SGHVS, CDR2 FNYEAQ. For the CDR3, the DNA is TGTGCCAGCAGCGCGCCGACTAGCGCCGGAGAGACCCAGTACTTC. It is translated as CASSAPTSAGETQYF.